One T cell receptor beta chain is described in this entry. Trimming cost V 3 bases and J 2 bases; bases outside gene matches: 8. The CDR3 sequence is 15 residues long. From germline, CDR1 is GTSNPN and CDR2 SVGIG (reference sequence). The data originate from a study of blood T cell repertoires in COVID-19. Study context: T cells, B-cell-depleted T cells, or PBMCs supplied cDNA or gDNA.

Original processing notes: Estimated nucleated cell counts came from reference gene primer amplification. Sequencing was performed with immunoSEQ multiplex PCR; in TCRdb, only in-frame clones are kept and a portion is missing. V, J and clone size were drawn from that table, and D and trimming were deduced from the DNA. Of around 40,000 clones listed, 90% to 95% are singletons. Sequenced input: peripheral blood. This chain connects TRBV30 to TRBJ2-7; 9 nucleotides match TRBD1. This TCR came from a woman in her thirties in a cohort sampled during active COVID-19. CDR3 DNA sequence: TGTGCCTGGAGCCAGGGACAGGGTGGCGCCTACGAGCAGTACTTC. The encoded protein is CAWSQGQGGAYEQYF.